A single sample is the source of the 32 T cell receptor beta chains below, sequenced in a study of shared clonotypes between healthy human individuals. Profiling relied on immunoSEQ multiplex PCR, and the TCRdb table lists in-frame clones only, not all of them. The sample records 2 million to 2.5 million clones, just over 90% being singletons. The source material was naive CD4+ T cells from PBMCs. As to subset: CD45RA+ positively selected. The receptors were sampled from a man between 18 and 29 years old in good health. Some clones in this sample may be carry-over from other donors' samples.

A single count supports this clone. The sample has other DNA sequences that encode this CDR3 too. V and J are TRBV6-5 and TRBJ2-5, with no clear D. Germline CDR1 reads MNHEY; CDR2 reads SVGAGI. This CDR3 contains 14 residues. With 0 bases removed from V and 0 bases from J, the gap between germline ends came to 5 bases. The CDR3 region is CASSYSPYQETQYF. The DNA for the CDR3 is TGTGCCAGCAGTTACTCGCCCTACCAAGAGACCCAGTACTTC.

V and J are TRBV28 and TRBJ2-5; 10 positions match TRBD2. The CDR3 loop spans 15 amino acids. The germline CDR1 and CDR2 sequences are MDHEN and SYDVKM. Unmatched junction bases numbered 10, after V lost 7 bases and J lost 5 bases. The CDR3 loop reads CASTSLAGGGETQYF. The DNA for the CDR3 is TGTGCCAGCACCTCTTTAGCGGGAGGAGGTGAGACCCAGTACTTC.

V is TRBV7-2 and J is TRBJ1-1, with D uncertain. The V and J ends lost 5 bases and 5 bases respectively, with 15 bases between them. The V gene's germline CDR1 is SGHTA and CDR2 FQGNSA. The CDR3 is 14 residues long. The CDR3 nucleotides are TGTGCCAGCAGCCTTGTGGTGCAGGCGACTGAAGCTTTCTTT. It yields the protein CASSLVVQATEAFF.

The chain recombines TRBV4-1 with TRBJ1-1; tentatively, D is TRBD1 (6 bases). Trimming removed 4 bases from V and 0 bases from J, with 12 bases in between. The CDR3 is made up of 15 amino acids. From germline, CDR1 is MGHRA and CDR2 YSYEKL. The CDR3 region has the DNA TGCGCCAGCAGCCGGAACAGGGCGATGAACACTGAAGCTTTCTTT. Protein product: CASSRNRAMNTEAFF.

V gene TRBV7-2 combines with J gene TRBJ2-2, with 8 bases aligning to TRBD1. The germline V gene encodes CDR1 SGHTA and CDR2 FQGNSA. The ends lost 5 bases at V and 2 bases at J; junction bases unmatched: 10. The CDR3 length is 17 residues. Here the CDR3 DNA reads TGTGCCAGCAGCGCTCGACGGACAGGGCTTAACACCGGGGAGCTGTTTTTT. It is translated as CASSARRTGLNTGELFF. Drawing the rest from reference TRBV7-2 and TRBJ2-2, the complete variable domain is GAGVSQSPSNKVTEKGKDVELRCDPISGHTALYWYRQSLGQGLEFLIYFQGNSAPDKSGLPSDRFSAERTGGSVSTLTIQRTQQEDSAVYLCASSARRTGLNTGELFFGEGSRLTVL.

The V gene is TRBV5-6, the J gene TRBJ2-3, with 7 bases that match TRBD2. Germline CDR1 reads SGHDT; CDR2 reads YYEEEE. V gave up 3 bases and J gave up 0 bases; unmatched junction bases: 4. The CDR3 has 15 residues. The CDR3 protein is CASSSLAVSTDTQYF. The CDR3, as DNA: TGTGCCAGCAGCTCCCTAGCGGTTAGCACAGATACGCAGTATTTT.

This chain uses TRBV6-1 with TRBJ2-5, with 7 bases that match TRBD1. Germline CDR1 MNHNS, CDR2 SASEGT. The CDR3 contains 15 residues. The V segment lost 4 bases and the J segment 2 bases; nucleotides outside the gene matches: 7. DNA for the CDR3: TGTGCCAGCAGTGGGGGACAGAATCAACAAGAGACCCAGTACTTC. This gives the protein CASSGGQNQQETQYF.

This clone was seen a few times. The chain combines TRBV7-8 with TRBJ1-1, with 7 positions matching TRBD1. This CDR3 contains 13 residues. Germline loops: CDR1 SGHVS, CDR2 FQNEAQ. With V trimmed by 5 bases and J by 3 bases, 3 bases remained unmatched. CDR3 nucleotide sequence: TGTGCCAGCAGCCCGCAGGGGGACACTGAAGCTTTCTTT. This translates into CASSPQGDTEAFF.

The chain couples TRBV6-1 to TRBJ2-5; 7 bases are shared with TRBD1. There are 14 residues in the CDR3. Germline loops: CDR1 MNHNS, CDR2 SASEGT. J gave up 4 bases and V 1 base, and 3 bases lay outside the gene matches. The CDR3 loop reads CASSEEGAGETQYF. Written as DNA, the CDR3 is TGTGCCAGCAGTGAAGAGGGGGCTGGAGAGACCCAGTACTTC.

In nucleotides, the CDR3 is TGTGCCAGTACCCTTGGCGGGAGGGGCGCGGGCACCGGGGAGCTGTTTTTT. Translation gives CASTLGGRGAGTGELFF. V is TRBV28 and J is TRBJ2-2, with 9 bases identical to TRBD2. The CDR3 has 17 amino acids. The V gene's germline CDR1 is MDHEN and CDR2 SYDVKM. Losses at the gene ends were 9 bases for V and 4 bases for J; bases not matched to a gene: 15.

The chain joins TRBV5-1 to TRBJ1-5, with D tentatively TRBD1 (5 bases). Trimming pared 5 bases from V and 2 bases from J, leaving 14 bases between. The CDR3 length is 15 residues. Germline CDR1 and CDR2: SGHRS and YFSETQ. Here the CDR3 reads CASSEGLGGNQPQHF. The CDR3 DNA follows: TGCGCCAGCAGTGAGGGGCTGGGTGGCAATCAGCCCCAGCATTTT.

The chain is built from TRBV7-3 and TRBJ2-3, with no clear D. The V and J ends lost 2 bases and 2 bases respectively, with 14 bases between them. Germline-derived CDR1 and CDR2 are SGHTA and FQGTGA. The CDR3 loop spans 16 amino acids. The CDR3 is CASSLQARGNTDTQYF. CDR3 in DNA: TGTGCCAGCAGCTTACAGGCACGAGGAAACACAGATACGCAGTATTTT.

This chain connects TRBV11-2 to TRBJ2-7; 7 positions match TRBD1. The V segment lost 4 bases and the J segment 0 bases; nucleotides outside the gene matches: 6. Germline lookup yields CDR1 SGHAT and CDR2 FQNNGV. The CDR3 has 15 residues. The CDR3: CASSWTGSTSYEQYF. The CDR3 region has the DNA TGTGCCAGCAGCTGGACAGGATCCACCTCCTACGAGCAGTACTTC.

The gene calls are TRBV28 and TRBJ1-5, with TRBD1 identical over 7 bases. The V and J ends lost 3 bases and 3 bases, in that order; junction bases with no gene match: 5. Germline loops: CDR1 MDHEN, CDR2 SYDVKM. This CDR3 is 15 amino acids long. CDR3 bases: TGTGCCAGCAGTTTGACAGGGTCCCCCAATCAGCCCCAGCATTTT. Encoded protein: CASSLTGSPNQPQHF.

The rearrangement links TRBV7-6 to TRBJ2-2; TRBD2 is a possible D gene (5 bases). This CDR3 region has 16 residues. The germline V gene has CDR1 SGHVS and CDR2 FNYEAQ. Trimming removed 3 bases at V and 1 base at J, with 12 bases between. CDR3 sequence: CASSFFRGLNTGELFF. The CDR3 DNA sequence: TGTGCCAGCAGCTTTTTCCGGGGATTGAACACCGGGGAGCTGTTTTTT.

The V and J genes are TRBV11-3 and TRBJ2-3; 10 nucleotides line up with TRBD2. Trimming cost V 4 bases and J 4 bases; bases outside gene matches: 5. This CDR3 has 15 amino acids. Germline V lookup: CDR1 SGHNT, CDR2 YENEEA. The CDR3 spells CASSSSGSGPDTQYF. The CDR3 DNA reads TGTGCCAGCAGCTCTAGCGGGAGCGGCCCAGATACGCAGTATTTT.

To note about this clone: Other DNA sequences of this sample code for an identical CDR3. This rearrangement joins TRBV6-5 to TRBJ1-5; D gene ambiguous. The V end was cut by 2 bases, the J end by 4 bases, with 9 bases between. The germline V gene has CDR1 MNHEY and CDR2 SVGAGI. The CDR3 runs 14 residues. The CDR3 DNA reads TGTGCCAGCAGTTACAGGCTGGGGAATCAGCCCCAGCATTTT. Translating it yields CASSYRLGNQPQHF.

The rearrangement links TRBV2 to TRBJ2-7, with 7 bases fitting TRBD2. Germline lookup yields CDR1 SNHLY and CDR2 FYNNEI. V trimming: 7 bases; J trimming: 6 bases; junction bases outside the gene matches: 6. CDR3 length: 12 amino acids. As DNA, the CDR3 is TGTGCCAGCAACGGGGGGATCGGCGAGCAGTACTTC. Encoded protein: CASNGGIGEQYF.

This clone occurred a few times. The rearrangement uses TRBV29-1 and TRBJ2-3; 9 nucleotides line up with TRBD2. The germline CDR1 and CDR2 sequences are SQVTM and ANQGSEA. The CDR3 is made up of 15 amino acids. The V segment lost 7 bases and the J segment 4 bases; nucleotides outside the gene matches: 12. The CDR3 sequence is CSGGMRREGSDTQYF. The CDR3 coding sequence is TGCAGCGGAGGTATGAGGCGGGAGGGTTCAGATACGCAGTATTTT.

The chain is built from TRBV7-3 and TRBJ2-5; 9 nucleotides match TRBD2. The CDR3 has 16 amino acids. CDR1 is SGHTA, CDR2 FQGTGA, per germline. The junction had 4 bases not matched to a gene; V was cut back by 0 bases and J by 2 bases. For the CDR3, the DNA is TGTGCCAGCAGCTTAACGGTGGCGGGAGGGCAAGAGACCCAGTACTTC. It is translated as CASSLTVAGGQETQYF.

The count of this clone is one. This chain uses TRBV5-4 with TRBJ2-7; no clear D. CDR1 SGHNT and CDR2 YYREEE come from the germline V gene (reference sequence). The CDR3 spans 13 residues. Trimming shortened V by 4 bases and J by 2 bases, and 10 bases separated the two germline ends. This CDR3 reads CASSQDRAYEQYF. The CDR3 DNA sequence: TGTGCCAGCAGCCAAGACCGGGCCTACGAGCAGTACTTC.

J is TRBJ1-4 and V is TRBV4-2; 7 nucleotides align to TRBD1. The CDR3 spans 18 residues. Germline V gives CDR1 LGHNA, CDR2 YNFKEQ. V gave up 4 bases and J gave up 0 bases; unmatched junction bases: 11. The CDR3 DNA sequence: TGTGCCAGCAGCCCGCTTACCAGGGGGACCACAACTAATGAAAAACTGTTTTTT. Translating it yields CASSPLTRGTTTNEKLFF.

This chain uses TRBV5-1 with TRBJ2-3; D gene unclear. Trimming took 0 bases from V and 5 from J, leaving 7 bases between them. Germline V gene lookup returns CDR1 SGHRS and CDR2 YFSETQ. This CDR3 region has 13 residues. CDR3 bases: TGCGCCAGCAGCTTGGACCAGCTAGATACGCAGTATTTT. Protein: CASSLDQLDTQYF.

The chain joins TRBV28 to TRBJ2-7; D uncertain. This CDR3 contains 15 residues. Trimming left V 1 base short and J 6 bases short, with 16 bases between. Germline V CDR1 and CDR2: MDHEN, SYDVKM. The DNA of the CDR3 is TGTGCCAGCAGTTTATCCGGTCACCCCATACCCGAGCAGTACTTC. It specifies CASSLSGHPIPEQYF.

The chain recombines TRBV6-6 with TRBJ1-1; 9 bases line up with TRBD1. The CDR3 totals 14 residues. The V segment lost 8 bases and the J segment 1 base; nucleotides outside the gene matches: 5. Germline V CDR1 and CDR2: MNHNY, SVGAGI (reference sequence). CDR3 amino acids: CASLWTGANTEAFF. CDR3 DNA sequence: TGTGCCAGCCTCTGGACAGGGGCGAACACTGAAGCTTTCTTT.

The J gene is TRBJ1-2, the V gene TRBV5-1; weak D call: TRBD1 (6 bases). V was clipped by 7 bases and J by 6 bases, with 16 bases between them. The CDR3 length is 13 residues. Germline V gives CDR1 SGHRS, CDR2 YFSETQ. The CDR3 nucleotides read TGCGCCAGCCGGGGTGATCCAGGGGATGGCTACACCTTC. This translates into CASRGDPGDGYTF.

The rearrangement uses TRBV16 and TRBJ1-3; tentatively, D is TRBD1 (5 bases). There are 15 residues in the CDR3. CDR1 KGHSY and CDR2 FQNENV come from the germline V gene. Trimming pared 0 bases from V and 4 bases from J, leaving 10 bases between. The CDR3 spells CASSQSSQGGNTIYF. CDR3 nucleotide sequence: TGTGCCAGCAGCCAATCGAGCCAGGGAGGAAACACCATATATTTT.

This clone was seen a few times. The rearrangement uses TRBV6-5 and TRBJ1-5, with 8 nucleotides matching TRBD1. The CDR3 runs 15 residues. CDR1 and CDR2 from the germline V gene are MNHEY and SVGAGI. Unmatched junction bases numbered 7, after V lost 5 bases and J lost 4 bases. The CDR3 loop is CASSGGQAANQPQHF. The CDR3 coding sequence is TGTGCCAGCAGTGGGGGACAGGCAGCGAATCAGCCCCAGCATTTT.

The rearrangement links TRBV9 to TRBJ2-1; the D gene is possibly TRBD2 (5 bases). Per the germline V gene, CDR1 is SGDLS and CDR2 is YYNGEE. V was shortened by 4 bases and J by 9 bases, with 20 bases between the two germline ends. This CDR3 is built from 15 residues. The CDR3 region is CASSPPRASNFEQFF. As DNA, the CDR3 is TGTGCCAGCAGCCCCCCGAGGGCTAGCAACTTTGAGCAGTTCTTC.

This clone has only a few counts. The same CDR3 can be traced to other DNA sequences in this sample. CDR3 sequence reads: CASSSQGGQPQHF. In DNA form, the CDR3 reads TGTGCCAGCAGCTCACAGGGAGGTCAGCCCCAGCATTTT. This chain joins TRBV7-9 and TRBJ1-5; TRBD1 is a possible D gene (6 bases). CDR3 length: 13 residues. Germline values: CDR1 SEHNR, CDR2 FQNEAQ (reference sequence). V lost 4 bases and J 6 bases, leaving 10 bases between the germline ends.

This sequence joins TRBV2 and TRBJ1-1; no clear D gene. This CDR3 spans 12 amino acids. Germline values: CDR1 SNHLY, CDR2 FYNNEI. Trimming took off 6 bases at V and 2 bases at J, with 7 bases between the two ends. CDR3 protein: CASRASNTEAFF. DNA of the CDR3: TGTGCCAGCAGGGCCAGCAACACTGAAGCTTTCTTT.

The rearrangement links TRBV18 to TRBJ2-2; D is possibly TRBD2 (6 bases). V gave up 7 bases and J gave up 6 bases, with 15 bases separating them. This CDR3 spans 14 amino acids. Germline V gene lookup returns CDR1 KGHSH and CDR2 LQKENI. DNA for the CDR3: TGTGCCAGCTTATGGACTACCGACTCCGGGGAGCTGTTTTTT. It codes for CASLWTTDSGELFF.